A single sample gave rise to the 14 T cell receptor beta chains below, sequenced in a study of metastatic and nonmetastatic thyroid tumors. Via MiXCR, TCRdb re-called the PCR reads. In the table there are about 20,000 clones, 15% to 19% of which are singletons. Each patient came to thyroid surgery without any prior treatment (of any kind). Sequencing used blood. The receptors shown here come from a female donor with papillary thyroid cancer or a benign thyroid nodule (not recorded which). Some clones in this sample may be carry-over from other donors' samples.

In its sample, this clone was seen many times. The gene calls are TRBV11-2 and TRBJ1-3, with TRBD1 matching over 10 bases. The trim removed 5 bases at V and 4 bases at J, leaving 8 bases unmatched. Germline values: CDR1 SGHAT, CDR2 FQNNGV. CDR3 length equals 16 residues. CDR3 amino acids: CASSPAGTGVGNTIYF. CDR3 in DNA: TGTGCCAGCAGCCCCGCCGGGACAGGGGTCGGAAACACCATATATTTT.

This clone was found many times. Compared with germline, one end of the junction differs, possibly owing to a read error. This chain joins TRBV2 and TRBJ2-7; unclear D gene. Germline V lookup: CDR1 SNHLY, CDR2 FYNNEI. The CDR3 runs 13 residues. The CDR3 nucleotides are TGTGCCAGCAGTATTTGGTCGGGCTACGGGCAGTACTTC. This translates into CASSIWSGYGQYF. The complete variable domain, with remaining parts taken from reference TRBV2 and TRBJ2-7, reads EPEVTQTPSHQVTQMGQEVILRCVPISNHLYFYWYRQILGQKVEFLVSFYNNEISEKSEIFDDQFSVERPDGSNFTLKIRSTKLEDSAMYFCASSIWSGYGQYFGPGTRLTVT.

Sample share makes this clone medium-sized (0.01 to 0.1%). The gene calls are TRBV6-2 or TRBV6-3 and TRBJ2-7; D is perhaps TRBD1 (6 bases). Germline CDR1 is MNHEY and CDR2 is SVGEGT. Between the trimmed V and J ends, which lost 0 bases and 3 bases, there was a span of 15 bases. CDR3 size: 16 residues. Here the CDR3 DNA reads TGTGCCAGCAGTTACTCGAGCGCGGCGACAGGCTACGAGCAGTACTTC. Translation: CASSYSSAATGYEQYF.

The V and J genes are TRBV10-1 and TRBJ2-7, with 9 bases lining up with TRBD2. The CDR3 has 15 residues. The V gene's germline CDR1 is WNHNN and CDR2 SYGVQD (reference sequence). Trimming removed 6 bases from V and 2 bases from J; junction bases left unmatched: 8. The CDR3 spells CASSLRTSATYEQYF. The CDR3 bases are TGCGCCAGCAGCCTTAGGACTAGCGCCACCTACGAGCAGTACTTC.

This clone was picked up many times. The gene calls are TRBV11-2 and TRBJ2-1; 15 nucleotides line up with TRBD2. Per germline, CDR1 SGHAT and CDR2 FQNNGV. Germline trimming cut 0 bases from V and 7 bases from J; bases unmatched to any gene: 1. The CDR3 length is 16 residues. In DNA form, the CDR3 reads TGTGCCAGCAGCTTAGAGGGGACTAGCGGGAGGAATGAGCAGTTCTTC. Amino acids: CASSLEGTSGRNEQFF.

Relative to its sample, this clone is medium-sized. The chain links TRBV6-1 to TRBJ2-7, with TRBD1 as a possible D gene (5 bases). The V end was cut by 8 bases, the J end by 5 bases, with 13 bases between. There are 12 residues in the CDR3. Looked up from germline, CDR1 is MNHNS and CDR2 is SASEGT. In nucleotides, the CDR3 is TGTGCCAGCTCCTTACAGGTTGACGAGCAGTACTTC. Encoded protein: CASSLQVDEQYF.

The V call is TRBV3-1, the J call TRBJ1-2; maybe TRBD1 (6 bases). V dropped 1 base and J dropped 7 bases, with 16 bases sitting between them. The CDR3 spans 15 residues. CDR1 and CDR2 (germline): LGHDT, YNNKEL (reference sequence). CDR3 protein: CASSQGFVRGSGYTF. The DNA for the CDR3 is TGTGCCAGCAGCCAAGGCTTCGTCAGGGGCTCTGGCTACACCTTC.

This clone has a count of ten or more. For the CDR3, the DNA is TGTGCCAGCAGCGCCTCCGGGACTAGCGGTTGGGGGGGCTCCTACAATGAGCAGTTCTTC. It codes for CASSASGTSGWGGSYNEQFF. The rearrangement links TRBV7-8 to TRBJ2-1; 11 bases are shared with TRBD2. Germline assignment: CDR1 SGHVS and CDR2 FQNEAQ. The CDR3 has 20 residues. The junction had 15 bases not matched to a gene; V was cut back by 5 bases and J by 0 bases. Full variable domain (missing parts from reference TRBV7-8 and TRBJ2-1): GAGVSQSPRYKVAKRGQDVALRCDPISGHVSLFWYQQALGQGPEFLTYFQNEAQLDKSGLPSDRFFAERPEGSVSTLKIQRTQQEDSAVYLCASSASGTSGWGGSYNEQFFGPGTRLTVL.

This clone has a count of ten or more. The gene calls are TRBV20-1 and TRBJ2-5; TRBD2 agrees at 9 bases. Germline V lookup: CDR1 DFQATT, CDR2 SNEGSKA (reference sequence). The V segment lost 6 bases and the J segment 4 bases; nucleotides outside the gene matches: 9. The CDR3 runs to 14 residues. The CDR3 reads CSAKHSGGIETQYF. The CDR3 bases are TGCAGTGCCAAACACAGCGGGGGGATAGAGACCCAGTACTTC.

This clone was detected ten times or more. J is TRBJ1-1 and V is TRBV7-2; TRBD1 agrees at 7 bases. J lost 5 bases, V lost 3 bases, and 6 bases had no gene match. The length of the CDR3 is 14 residues. CDR1 SGHTA and CDR2 FQGNSA come from the germline V gene. This CDR3 reads CASSLLRGGTEAFF. The CDR3 DNA sequence: TGTGCCAGCAGCTTGCTCAGGGGGGGGACTGAAGCTTTCTTT.

This clone was counted many times. The chain uses TRBV4-2 and TRBJ2-3; 10 nucleotides agree with TRBD2. Germline V lookup: CDR1 LGHNA, CDR2 YNFKEQ. Trimming cost V 1 base and J 1 base; bases outside gene matches: 5. This CDR3 spans 17 amino acids. This CDR3 reads CASSQAWLAGGTDTQYF. DNA for the CDR3: TGTGCCAGCAGCCAAGCTTGGCTAGCGGGAGGCACAGATACGCAGTATTTT.

This clone was detected only a few times. This rearrangement joins TRBV3-1 to TRBJ1-2; D gene unclear. This CDR3 region has 13 residues. Germline V CDR1 and CDR2: LGHDT, YNNKEL (reference sequence). The V end was cut by 5 bases, the J end by 4 bases, with 11 bases between. DNA of the CDR3: TGTGCCAGCAGCTTCAGACGGACCTATGGCTACACCTTC. It encodes CASSFRRTYGYTF.

This clone was seen a handful of times. The rearrangement links TRBV28 to TRBJ2-7, with 12 bases fitting TRBD1. From germline, CDR1 is MDHEN and CDR2 SYDVKM. This CDR3 region has 14 residues. V was pared by 7 bases and J by 6 bases, with 7 bases of the junction left unmatched. CDR3 DNA sequence: TGTGCCAGCAATCACCGGGACAGGGGGCCCGAGCAGTACTTC. It specifies CASNHRDRGPEQYF.

This clone appeared a few times. The J gene is TRBJ2-2, the V gene TRBV7-3; D possibly matches TRBD1 or TRBD2 (5 bases each). The germline V gene has CDR1 SGHTA and CDR2 FQGTGA. There are 16 residues in the CDR3. V shed 2 bases and J shed 3 bases, with 13 bases lying between them. For the CDR3, the DNA is TGTGCCAGCAGCTTACTCTCGAGGGGCGACACCGGGGAGCTGTTTTTT. Translating gives CASSLLSRGDTGELFF.